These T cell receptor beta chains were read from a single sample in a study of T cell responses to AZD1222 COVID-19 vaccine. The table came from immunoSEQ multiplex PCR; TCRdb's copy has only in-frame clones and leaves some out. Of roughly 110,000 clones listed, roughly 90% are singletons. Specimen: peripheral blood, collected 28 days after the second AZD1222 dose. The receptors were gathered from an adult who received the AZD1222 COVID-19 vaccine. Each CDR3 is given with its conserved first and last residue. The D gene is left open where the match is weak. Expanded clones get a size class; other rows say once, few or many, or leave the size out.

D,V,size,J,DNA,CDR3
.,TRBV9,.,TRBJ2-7,TGTGCCAGCAGCCCTTTTCTTCGCTCAGGCCACGAGCAGTACTTC,CASSPFLRSGHEQYF
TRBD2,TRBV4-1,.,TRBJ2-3,TGCGCCAGCAGCCAACCGGGACTAGCGCCGACAGATACGCAGTATTTT,CASSQPGLAPTDTQYF
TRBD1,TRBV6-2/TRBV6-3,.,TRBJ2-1,TGTGCCAGCAGTCTACCGCAGGACAGGGGGCTCTACAATGAGCAGTTCTTC,CASSLPQDRGLYNEQFF
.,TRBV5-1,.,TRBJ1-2,TGCGCCAGCAGCTTGGGTTTACAGGGCGGATTCTACACCTTC,CASSLGLQGGFYTF
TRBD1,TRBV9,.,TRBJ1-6,TGTGCCAGCAGCGCACGGGACAGGGGGGAATCACCCCTCCACTTT,CASSARDRGESPLHF
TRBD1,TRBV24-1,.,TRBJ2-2,TGTGCCACCAGTGATCTTCCGGGACAGGGGACCACCGGGGAGCTGTTTTTT,CATSDLPGQGTTGELFF
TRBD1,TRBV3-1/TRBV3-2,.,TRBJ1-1,TGTGCCAGCAGCCCTACAGGGGTGATGAACACTGAAGCTTTCTTT,CASSPTGVMNTEAFF
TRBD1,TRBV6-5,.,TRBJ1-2,TGTGCCAGCAGGTCGACAGGGTTTGGTGGTGGCTACACCTTC,CASRSTGFGGGYTF
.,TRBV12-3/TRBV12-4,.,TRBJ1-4,TGTGCCAGCAGTTTGGGGGGACGGGAAAAACTGTTTTTT,CASSLGGREKLFF
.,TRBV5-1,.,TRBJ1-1,TGCGCCAGCAGCTTGGCGGGGGATACCACTGAAGCTTTCTTT,CASSLAGDTTEAFF
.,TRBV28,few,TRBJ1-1,TGTGCCAGCAGCCTACTCATCCTAGGGACCACTGAAGCTTTCTTT,CASSLLILGTTEAFF
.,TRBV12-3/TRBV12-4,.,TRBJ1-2,TGTGCCAGCAGTTCTACAGGAAACTATGGCTACACCTTC,CASSSTGNYGYTF
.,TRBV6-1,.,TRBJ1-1,TGTGCCAGCAGTGAAGCTGGGGCAGGGTCGGCTTTCTTT,CASSEAGAGSAFF
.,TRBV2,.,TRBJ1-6,TGTGCCAGCAGCGGTGCGGAAAATTCACCCCTCCACTTT,CASSGAENSPLHF
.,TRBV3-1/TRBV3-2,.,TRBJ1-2,TGTGCCAGCAGCCAAGATGAGAATGGCTACACCTTC,CASSQDENGYTF
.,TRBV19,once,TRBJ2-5,TGTGCCAGTAGTAGAAGACAGTTCCAAGAGACCCAGTACTTC,CASSRRQFQETQYF
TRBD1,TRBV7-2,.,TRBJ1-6,TGTGCCAGCAGCTTAAGGAGGACAGGGGCGAGCTCCTATAATTCACCCCTCCACTTT,CASSLRRTGASSYNSPLHF
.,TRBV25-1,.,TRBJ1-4,TGTGCCAGCAGTGTGGGCAGAGGGGCTGCAACTAATGAAAAACTGTTTTTT,CASSVGRGAATNEKLFF
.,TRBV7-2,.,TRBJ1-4,TGTGCCAGCAGCCCCAGGACTCGATCAACTAATGAAAAACTGTTTTTT,CASSPRTRSTNEKLFF
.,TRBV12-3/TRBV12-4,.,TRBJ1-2,TGTGCCAGCAGTTTTCTCACAGCGTATGGCTACACCTTC,CASSFLTAYGYTF
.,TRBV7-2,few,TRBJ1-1,TGTGCCAGCAGCTTAGAAGTGCGGGGGCTCACTGAAGCTTTCTTT,CASSLEVRGLTEAFF
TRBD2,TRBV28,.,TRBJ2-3,TGTGCCAGCAGTTTATTAGCGGGAGGTTGGAATACGCAGTATTTT,CASSLLAGGWNTQYF
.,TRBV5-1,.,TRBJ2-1,TGCGCCAGCAGCTTGCCAGGGAACAATGAGCAGTTCTTC,CASSLPGNNEQFF
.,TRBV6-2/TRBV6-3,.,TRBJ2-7,TGTGCCAGCAGTTACCTTCGGACCGATTCGGGCGAGCAGTACTTC,CASSYLRTDSGEQYF
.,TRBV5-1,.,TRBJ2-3,TGCGCCAGCAGCTTGGTTAGTTCCACAGATACGCAGTATTTT,CASSLVSSTDTQYF
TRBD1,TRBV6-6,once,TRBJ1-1,TGTGCCAGCAGCCAAACTGACAGGGACGGTTTCTTT,CASSQTDRDGFF
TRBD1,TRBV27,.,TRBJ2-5,TGTGCCAGCAGTGACAGGGGGGGGAACCAAGAGACCCAGTACTTC,CASSDRGGNQETQYF
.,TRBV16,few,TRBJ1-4,TGTGCCAGCAGCCAATTCGGAGGGGTTAATGAAAAACTGTTTTTT,CASSQFGGVNEKLFF